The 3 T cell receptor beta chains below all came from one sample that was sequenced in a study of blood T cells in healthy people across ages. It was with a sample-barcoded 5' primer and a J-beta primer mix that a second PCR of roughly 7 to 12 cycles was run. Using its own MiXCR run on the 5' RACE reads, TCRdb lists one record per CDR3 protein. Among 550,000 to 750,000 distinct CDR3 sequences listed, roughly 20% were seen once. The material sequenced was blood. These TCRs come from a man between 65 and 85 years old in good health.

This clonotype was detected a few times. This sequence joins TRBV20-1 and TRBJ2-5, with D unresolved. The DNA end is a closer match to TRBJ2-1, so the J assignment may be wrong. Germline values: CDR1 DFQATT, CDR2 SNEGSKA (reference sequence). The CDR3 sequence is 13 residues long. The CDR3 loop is CSALYLTYNEQFF. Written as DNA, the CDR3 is TGCAGTGCTCTATATTTGACCTACAATGAGCAGTTCTTC.

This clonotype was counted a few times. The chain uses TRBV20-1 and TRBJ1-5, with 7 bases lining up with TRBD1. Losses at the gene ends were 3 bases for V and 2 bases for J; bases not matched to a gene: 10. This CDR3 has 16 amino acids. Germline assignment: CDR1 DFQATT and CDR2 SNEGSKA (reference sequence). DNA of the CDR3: TGCAGTGCTAGGGCCGACAGGGCGGGGGGCAATCAGCCCCAGCATTTT. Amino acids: CSARADRAGGNQPQHF.

The CDR3 region is CASSAGETGELFF. CDR3 nucleotides: TGCGCCAGCAGTGCGGGGGAAACCGGGGAGCTGTTTTTT. The rearrangement links TRBV10-1 to TRBJ2-2; D may be TRBD2 (6 bases). V was trimmed by 4 bases and J by 5 bases, leaving 8 bases between them. Germline CDR1 and CDR2: WNHNN and SYGVQD (reference sequence). CDR3 size: 13 residues.